Listed below are T cell receptor beta chains from one sample, sequenced in a study of T cell responses to AZD1222 COVID-19 vaccine. Only in-frame clones appear in the TCRdb table, and some are missing; sequencing was by immunoSEQ multiplex PCR. The sample comprises approximately 74,000 clones, approximately 90% of which are singletons, and more than 2% rests with the top ten. The material was peripheral blood, obtained on day 0 of AZD1222 vaccination. The origin of the receptors is an adult in good health. The CDR3 runs from the conserved cysteine through the conserved F or W. A D gene is named only where the DNA matches it firmly. Expanded clones get a size class; other rows say once, few or many, or leave the size out.

clone_size,d_call,v_call,j_call,cdr3_nt,cdr3_aa
.,.,TRBV6-4,TRBJ2-7,TGTACCAGCATTATCCGGGTTACCTACGAGCAGTACTTC,CTSIIRVTYEQYF
.,.,TRBV6-5,TRBJ1-3,TGTGCCAGCAGGTCCCCAGGGGAGGCTGGAAACACCATATATTTT,CASRSPGEAGNTIYF
.,.,TRBV6-1,TRBJ2-7,TGTGCCAGCAGTGATTGGAATGGGGGCCCCTACGAGCAGTACTTC,CASSDWNGGPYEQYF
.,TRBD1,TRBV7-9,TRBJ2-1,TGTGCCAGCAGCCGGGACAGGGCACCCAATGAGCAGTTCTTC,CASSRDRAPNEQFF
.,TRBD1,TRBV9,TRBJ2-1,TGTGCCAGCAGCCCCGGACAGGACTTCTCCTACAATGAGCAGTTCTTC,CASSPGQDFSYNEQFF
.,.,TRBV5-1,TRBJ1-4,TGCGCCAGCAGCTTGGCGGCGCCTGAAAAACTGTTTTTT,CASSLAAPEKLFF
.,.,TRBV27,TRBJ2-7,TGTGCCAGCAGAGGTAGGGGCGGGGGCTCCGAGCAGTACTTC,CASRGRGGGSEQYF
.,.,TRBV10-3,TRBJ1-2,TGTGCCATCAGTGAGCGGGCAGATAACTATGGCTACACCTTC,CAISERADNYGYTF
.,.,TRBV18,TRBJ1-6,TGTGCCAGCTCTACCAGACGTGGCAGGGTTTATAATTCACCCCTCCACTTT,CASSTRRGRVYNSPLHF
once,TRBD1,TRBV2,TRBJ1-2,TGTGCCAGCAGTGTAGCACAGGGGGGATATGGCTACACCTTC,CASSVAQGGYGYTF
once,.,TRBV24-1,TRBJ2-5,TGTGCCACCAGTGATTTGAAGGGGGAGGAGACCCAGTACTTC,CATSDLKGEETQYF
.,.,TRBV14,TRBJ1-4,TGTGCCAGCAGCCAAGTCCACGGGGCAACTAATGAAAAACTGTTTTTT,CASSQVHGATNEKLFF
.,TRBD1,TRBV9,TRBJ1-5,TGTGCCAGCAGCCAGACAGGGATCAATCAGCCCCAGCATTTT,CASSQTGINQPQHF
.,.,TRBV19,TRBJ2-1,TGTGCCAGTAGTATAAGGGGGGTGGGCAATGAGCAGTTCTTC,CASSIRGVGNEQFF
once,TRBD1,TRBV10-2,TRBJ2-7,TGCGCCAGCAAGGCAGGGGACAGGGGCATCGAGCAGTACTTC,CASKAGDRGIEQYF